The clone carrying this T cell receptor (beta chain) was counted between two and nine times. The assay was immunoSEQ multiplex PCR, and TCRdb's table has in-frame clones only and misses some. The table includes approximately 52,000 clones, about 83% detected once. This record comes from a study of OX40 agonist ivuxolimab in advanced cancers. Background on the study: Dose-escalation patients had hepatocellular carcinoma, melanoma, renal cell or head and neck cancer.

The CDR3 loop spans 14 amino acids. Per germline, CDR1 LNHDA and CDR2 SQIVND (reference sequence). V was clipped by 2 bases and J by 1 base, with 9 bases between them. Material: CD4+ or CD8+ T cells sorted from blood, obtained in a trial of the OX40 agonist ivuxolimab. The chain combines TRBV19 with TRBJ2-7; a possible D gene is TRBD1 (5 bases). The receptor's source is an adult with an advanced solid tumor such as melanoma, head and neck, liver or kidney cancer. The DNA for the CDR3 is TGTGCCAGTAGTATATCCAGGGAATCCTACGAGCAGTACTTC. Translated, it gives CASSISRESYEQYF.